What follows are 29 T cell receptor beta chains derived from one specimen sequenced in a study of CD4 and CD8 cells across lung adenocarcinoma regions. TCRdb itself ran the PCR reads through MiXCR, one entry per CDR3 protein. Among approximately 12,000 distinct CDR3 sequences listed, approximately 54% were seen once. The sample was CD8+ T cells from the margin of a lung tumor. Receptors originate from a female donor with lung adenocarcinoma. The CD4 and CD8 labels of this study may be unreliable.

CDR3 region: CASSDNPQDTQYF. CDR3 nucleotides: TGCGCCAGCAGTGATAACCCTCAGGATACGCAGTATTTT. The chain uses TRBV10-1 and TRBJ2-3; no firm D call. This CDR3 spans 13 amino acids. Germline V gene data show CDR1 as WNHNN and CDR2 as SYGVQD (reference sequence). V was pared by 3 bases and J by 6 bases, with 10 bases between.

The chain has TRBV7-6 and TRBJ2-1; D not resolved. V lost 5 bases and J lost 8, with 19 bases in between. Germline V gives CDR1 SGHVS, CDR2 FNYEAQ. The CDR3 sequence is 15 residues long. This CDR3 is CASSLGASPPYEQFF. CDR3 nucleotides: TGTGCCAGCAGCCTCGGTGCCAGCCCGCCTTATGAGCAGTTCTTC.

V gene TRBV27 combines with J gene TRBJ2-5; either TRBD1 or TRBD2 may fit D (6 bases each). Trimming shortened V by 6 bases and J by 4 bases, and 15 bases separated the two germline ends. Germline V gives CDR1 MNHEY, CDR2 SMNVEV (reference sequence). There are 14 residues in the CDR3. CDR3 DNA: TGTGCCAGCAGCGGGGGCCGTTACACAGAGACCCAGTACTTC. Protein: CASSGGRYTETQYF.

This clonotype was seen once. The chain is built from TRBV7-4 and TRBJ2-4, with D perhaps TRBD1 or TRBD2 (6 bases each). CDR1 and CDR2 from the germline V gene are SGHVT and SQSDAQ. This CDR3 contains 16 residues. V shed 6 bases and J shed 13 bases, with 28 bases lying between them. The DNA of the CDR3 is TGTGCCAGCAGGGGGATCGGGGGCGGTGACCAAAACACCCAGTACTTC. Residues: CASRGIGGGDQNTQYF.

This rearrangement joins TRBV7-2 to TRBJ1-5; D is undetermined. Germline-derived CDR1 and CDR2 are SGHTA and FQGNSA. The CDR3 has 14 residues. The V end was cut by 2 bases, the J end by 5 bases, with 10 bases between. The CDR3 loop is CASSLFRVDQPQHF. The CDR3 nucleotides read TGTGCCAGCAGCTTATTCCGAGTGGATCAGCCCCAGCATTTT.

Notes on this clonotype: An end of the junction does not agree with germline; a read error may underlie this. V and J are TRBV27 and TRBJ1-5; D is unclear. CDR1 and CDR2 (germline): MNHEY, SMNVEV (reference sequence). There are 11 residues in the CDR3. The CDR3 protein is CASSPNQPPHF. The CDR3 DNA is TGTGCCAGCAGCCCAAATCAGCCCCCGCATTTT.

Only a few counts were recorded for this clonotype. The chain is built from TRBV6-5 and TRBJ2-3; perhaps TRBD2 as D (7 bases). The CDR3 length is 16 residues. V lost 2 bases and J 0 bases, leaving 12 bases between the germline ends. Germline V lookup: CDR1 MNHEY, CDR2 SVGAGI. CDR3 residues: CASSYGRGPSTDTQYF. The CDR3 region has the DNA TGTGCCAGCAGTTACGGGCGGGGGCCTAGCACAGATACGCAGTATTTT.

This rearrangement joins TRBV4-1 to TRBJ2-2; 12 bases are a match to TRBD2. With 4 bases clipped from V and 6 bases from J, the junction kept 6 bases outside the gene matches. CDR1 and CDR2 from the germline V gene are MGHRA and YSYEKL. The CDR3 totals 16 residues. CDR3 nucleotide sequence: TGCGCCAGCAGCCTGTCTAGCGGGAGGGCGTCCGGGGAGCTGTTTTTT. This codes for CASSLSSGRASGELFF.

Turning to this clonotype: At one boundary the junction diverges from the germline segment, which might be a read error. The chain has TRBV6-1 and TRBJ2-3; 7 nucleotides agree with TRBD2. The germline V gene has CDR1 MNHNS and CDR2 SASEGT. This CDR3 contains 15 residues. The CDR3 is CASRPGVGGKNTQYF. The DNA of the CDR3 is TGTGCCAGCAGGCCCGGGGTGGGGGGGAAAAATACGCAGTATTTC.

There are many counts of this clonotype. V and J are TRBV15 and TRBJ1-2, with 10 bases fitting TRBD1. The germline V gene has CDR1 LNHNV and CDR2 YYDKDF (reference sequence). V lost 1 base and J lost 1; bases outside the gene matches: 3. The CDR3 consists of 16 residues. The CDR3 sequence is CATSRGQGARNYGYTF. The CDR3 DNA follows: TGTGCCACCAGCAGAGGACAGGGGGCGCGTAACTATGGCTACACCTTC.

The chain couples TRBV10-2 to TRBJ2-5, with D perhaps matching TRBD2 (5 bases). The CDR3 sequence is 12 residues long. V gave up 8 bases and J gave up 3 bases, with 10 bases separating them. Germline CDR1 reads WSHSY; CDR2 reads SAAADI. The CDR3 protein is CASADFEETQYF. DNA for the CDR3: TGCGCCAGCGCGGACTTCGAAGAGACCCAGTACTTC.

In its sample, this clonotype was seen a few times. The chain joins TRBV9 to TRBJ2-3; maybe TRBD1 (6 bases). The CDR3 length is 15 residues. Trimming pared 2 bases from V and 0 bases from J, leaving 10 bases between. Germline CDR1 is SGDLS and CDR2 is YYNGEE. The DNA for the CDR3 is TGTGCCAGCAGCGTGGACAGCGTGAGCACAGATACGCAGTATTTT. Its translation is CASSVDSVSTDTQYF.

This chain joins TRBV10-1 and TRBJ2-3; weak D call: TRBD2 (7 bases). The J call is in doubt because the DNA end fits TRBJ2-4 better. CDR3 length: 16 amino acids. Looked up from germline, CDR1 is WNHNN and CDR2 is SYGVQD (reference sequence). CDR3 protein: CASSDKGRGATDTQYF. Here the CDR3 DNA reads TGCGCCAGCAGTGATAAGGGCCGGGGGGCCACAGATACTCAGTACTTC.

This clonotype was counted many times. This chain's CDR3 is CAISDSRGGTEAFF. CDR3 bases: TGTGCCATCAGTGATTCCAGGGGTGGGACTGAAGCTTTCTTT. The rearrangement links TRBV10-3 to TRBJ1-1; D is perhaps TRBD1 (6 bases). The V gene lost 3 bases and the J gene lost 5 bases, with 13 bases spanning the gap. CDR1 and CDR2 from the germline V gene are ENHRY and SYGVKD. This CDR3 region has 14 residues.

This clonotype is a singleton in its sample. The V call is TRBV7-2, the J call TRBJ2-3; D is uncertain. Looked up from germline, CDR1 is SGHTA and CDR2 is FQGNSA. The CDR3 covers 14 residues. V was cut by 5 bases and J by 1 base, with 10 bases left in between. The DNA for the CDR3 is TGTGCCAGCAGCCTAAGTTCCCGCACAGATACGCAGTATTTT. This translates into CASSLSSRTDTQYF.

This chain uses TRBV9 with TRBJ2-3; a possible D gene is TRBD2 (6 bases). The V and J ends lost 0 bases and 12 bases respectively, with 23 bases between them. CDR3 length: 16 amino acids. The germline V gene encodes CDR1 SGDLS and CDR2 YYNGEE. In nucleotides, the CDR3 is TGTGCCAGCAGCGTAGAGGGGCGGGGTGCCACAGACACTCAGTATTTT. Protein product: CASSVEGRGATDTQYF.

In regard to this clonotype: The junction differs from germline at one of its ends, possibly a read error. The J gene is TRBJ2-5, the V gene TRBV6-2 or TRBV6-3; a possible D gene is TRBD2 (7 bases). Germline values: CDR1 MNHEY, CDR2 SVGEGT. This CDR3 has 15 residues. For the CDR3, the DNA is TGTGCCGGGGGGGGGCGGGGGCGTGACCAAGAGACGCAGTACTTC. Its translation: CAGGGRGRDQETQYF.

This clonotype is judged medium-sized (0.01 to 0.1%). This sequence joins TRBV6-5 and TRBJ1-1; maybe TRBD1 (6 bases). The ends were cut back, 5 bases at V and 1 base at J, with 14 bases in the middle. The length of the CDR3 is 15 residues. The germline V gene encodes CDR1 MNHEY and CDR2 SVGAGI. CDR3 sequence (DNA): TGTGCCAGCAGTCCCGAGGGGGGGCAGAACACTGAAGCTTTCTTT. Its protein product is CASSPEGGQNTEAFF.

CDR3 in DNA: TGCGCCAGCAGTGAGTCAAGGGAGCAGTTCTTC. Translating gives CASSESREQFF. The chain uses TRBV10-1 and TRBJ2-1, with D unresolved. Germline V CDR1 and CDR2: WNHNN, SYGVQD (reference sequence). V was cut by 0 bases and J by 10 bases, with 4 bases left in between. This CDR3 has 11 residues.

This clonotype was seen a single time. The V call is TRBV6-1, the J call TRBJ2-1, with D perhaps TRBD2 (5 bases). The DNA end lines up better with TRBJ2-7; the J call may be wrong. The V gene's germline CDR1 is MNHNS and CDR2 SASEGT. The CDR3 runs to 11 residues. The CDR3 sequence: CASGSYYEQYF. CDR3 nucleotide sequence: TGTGCCAGCGGGAGCTACTACGAGCAGTACTTC.

The rearrangement joins TRBV6-1 to TRBJ1-2, with TRBD1 matching 9 bases. Losses at the gene ends were 5 bases for V and 8 bases for J; bases not matched to a gene: 6. There are 13 residues in the CDR3. Germline CDR1 is MNHNS and CDR2 is SASEGT. The CDR3 here is CASSRTGGEGYTF. The DNA for the CDR3 is TGTGCCAGCAGTCGCACAGGGGGCGAGGGCTACACCTTC.

The chain joins TRBV10-2 to TRBJ2-4, with 11 bases identical to TRBD2. V lost 6 bases, J lost 3 bases, and 4 bases stayed unmatched. The CDR3 spans 15 residues. Germline CDR1 is WSHSY and CDR2 is SAAADI. This chain's CDR3 is CASRDLAGGKNIQYF. DNA of the CDR3: TGCGCCAGCAGAGATCTAGCGGGGGGCAAAAACATTCAGTACTTC.

V and J are TRBV25-1 and TRBJ2-1, with 13 positions matching TRBD2. CDR1 MGHDK and CDR2 SYGVNS come from the germline V gene. CDR3 length: 17 amino acids. The V and J ends lost 6 bases and 3 bases, in that order; junction bases with no gene match: 8. Written as DNA, the CDR3 is TGTGCCAGCAGGGGCGGGACTAGCGGGATGGTCTACAATGAGCAGTTCTTC. Its protein product is CASRGGTSGMVYNEQFF.

In its sample, this clonotype was seen a few times. The CDR3: CASGGYGGRGQDTQYF. For the CDR3, the DNA is TGTGCCAGCGGGGGATACGGGGGCCGGGGACAAGATACGCAGTACTTC. This sequence joins TRBV25-1 and TRBJ2-3; TRBD1 or TRBD2 may be the D gene (6 bases each). With the DNA end fitting TRBJ2-7 better, the J assignment may be wrong. This CDR3 contains 16 residues. Per the germline V gene, CDR1 is MGHDK and CDR2 is SYGVNS.

In its sample, this clonotype was seen many times. The chain has TRBV4-1 and TRBJ1-3, with D hard to call. Germline values: CDR1 MGHRA, CDR2 YSYEKL. Deletions cut 6 bases from V and 1 base from J, with 7 bases between. This CDR3 spans 13 amino acids. The CDR3 spells CASRQISGNTIYF. CDR3 coding DNA: TGCGCCAGCAGACAGATTTCTGGAAACACCATATATTTT.

The chain employs TRBV27 and TRBJ2-1; 7 bases line up with TRBD1. The better agreement between TRBJ2-5 and the DNA end casts doubt on the J call. Per germline, CDR1 MNHEY and CDR2 SMNVEV (reference sequence). The CDR3 sequence is 14 residues long. CDR3 in amino acids: CASSDYRGGETQYF. In DNA, the CDR3 is TGTGCCAGCAGTGACTACAGGGGCGGGGAGACCCAGTACTTC.

The chain recombines TRBV10-3 with TRBJ1-1; perhaps TRBD1 as D (5 bases). V gave up 7 bases and J gave up 0 bases, with 9 bases separating them. This CDR3 has 13 amino acids. Germline V lookup: CDR1 ENHRY, CDR2 SYGVKD. The CDR3 loop reads CAITGHMNTEAFF. The CDR3 DNA is TGTGCCATCACCGGACATATGAACACTGAAGCTTTCTTT.

The V gene is TRBV30, the J gene TRBJ1-3; 7 positions match TRBD1. This CDR3 is 15 amino acids long. Germline loops: CDR1 GTSNPN, CDR2 SVGIG (reference sequence). The V segment lost 0 bases and the J segment 2 bases; nucleotides outside the gene matches: 4. DNA of the CDR3: TGTGCCTGGAGTGTTGTAGGGGGCCCTGGAAACACCATATATTTT. Amino acids: CAWSVVGGPGNTIYF.

This sequence joins TRBV6-4 and TRBJ2-3; D ambiguous. Near its end, the DNA agrees better with TRBJ2-7, so the J call may be wrong. The CDR3 has 19 residues. Germline V gene sequence: CDR1 MRHNA, CDR2 SNTAGT. This CDR3 is CASINGWPYAAAATDTQYF. For the CDR3, the DNA is TGTGCCAGCATTAACGGGTGGCCATATGCTGCTGCTGCCACAGATACGCAGTACTTC.